This T cell receptor (beta chain) was sequenced for a study of T cells after somatic rescue of genetic block. TCRdb's copy holds only in-frame clones and misses some; the assay was immunoSEQ multiplex PCR. This table has 14,000 to 15,000 clones, 55% to 75% appearing once. The sample taken for sequencing was peripheral blood mononuclear cells (PBMCs). The clonotype comes from a boy aged 5-17 years.

CDR3 DNA sequence: TGTGCCAGCAGCTTTCAGGGATCCAATGAAGCTTTCTTT. Its protein is CASSFQGSNEAFF. The chain combines TRBV7-9 with TRBJ1-1, with D maybe TRBD1 (5 bases). Germline CDR1 reads SEHNR; CDR2 reads FQNEAQ (reference sequence). The V and J ends lost 3 bases and 7 bases respectively, with 12 bases between them. The CDR3 covers 13 residues.